The 27 T cell receptor beta chains below come from one sample, sequenced in a study of blood T cell repertoires in COVID-19. Profiling relied on immunoSEQ multiplex PCR, and the TCRdb table lists in-frame clones only, not all of them. The profile shows about 220,000 clones, around three quarters of them singletons. The sequencing input was peripheral blood. The receptor set was obtained from a woman in her seventies with acute or convalescent COVID-19.

This chain joins TRBV19 and TRBJ2-3; D perhaps matches TRBD2 (8 bases). Per germline, CDR1 LNHDA and CDR2 SQIVND (reference sequence). Trimming cost V 8 bases and J 6 bases, with 15 bases left between them. The CDR3 contains 13 residues. CDR3 DNA: TGTGCCAGTCGGGAGGGGGCGGGGGATACGCAGTATTTT. Encoded protein: CASREGAGDTQYF.

The chain uses TRBV6-1 and TRBJ2-2; D gene ambiguous. The CDR3 has 16 residues. Germline V lookup: CDR1 MNHNS, CDR2 SASEGT. Trimming took 4 bases from V and 1 from J, leaving 13 bases between them. The CDR3 region is CASSVYNSWNTGELFF. Written as DNA, the CDR3 is TGTGCCAGCAGTGTCTACAACAGTTGGAACACCGGGGAGCTGTTTTTT.

The genes are TRBV6-6 and TRBJ2-7; tentative D call: TRBD1 (6 bases). Germline CDR1 reads MNHNY; CDR2 reads SVGAGI (reference sequence). Trimming shortened V by 5 bases and J by 2 bases, and 22 bases separated the two germline ends. There are 17 residues in the CDR3. In DNA form, the CDR3 reads TGTGCCAGCAGTCCCCAGATAGCCGGGACACTACCCTACGAGCAGTACTTC. It encodes CASSPQIAGTLPYEQYF.

The chain links TRBV6-6 to TRBJ2-7, with 7 bases identical to TRBD1. V gave up 5 bases and J gave up 3 bases; unmatched junction bases: 4. The CDR3 runs 13 residues. Per germline, CDR1 MNHNY and CDR2 SVGAGI (reference sequence). For the CDR3, the DNA is TGTGCCAGCAGTGTAGGGGGCAACTACGAGCAGTACGTC. Encoded protein: CASSVGGNYEQYV.

The chain uses TRBV4-1 and TRBJ1-3, with D possibly matching TRBD1 (6 bases). With 0 bases removed from V and 1 base from J, the gap between germline ends came to 16 bases. From germline, CDR1 is MGHRA and CDR2 YSYEKL. The CDR3 contains 18 residues. The CDR3 DNA is TGCGCCAGCAGCCAAGATCGAAGACAGGCGATTTCTGGAAACACCATATATTTT. This sequence encodes CASSQDRRQAISGNTIYF.

This clone has more than one count but fewer than ten. The V and J genes are TRBV19 and TRBJ1-5, with 7 bases lining up with TRBD1. CDR1 LNHDA and CDR2 SQIVND come from the germline V gene (reference sequence). The junction had 8 bases not matched to a gene; V was cut back by 7 bases and J by 5 bases. This CDR3 spans 14 amino acids. The CDR3 sequence is CASIGQGVYQPQHF. CDR3 DNA sequence: TGTGCCAGTATTGGGCAGGGGGTTTATCAGCCCCAGCATTTT. The full variable domain, completed using reference TRBV19 and TRBJ1-5, is DGGITQSPKYLFRKEGQNVTLSCEQNLNHDAMYWYRQDPGQGLRLIYYSQIVNDFQKGDIAEGYSVSREKKESFPLTVTSAQKNPTAFYLCASIGQGVYQPQHFGDGTRLSIL.

The chain is built from TRBV6-1 and TRBJ2-2, with TRBD2 matching over 8 bases. The CDR3 covers 15 residues. Germline V lookup: CDR1 MNHNS, CDR2 SASEGT. V lost 7 bases to trimming and J lost 1 base; unmatched junction nucleotides: 5. The CDR3 DNA reads TGTGCCAGCACCGCGCTAGCGGGGAACACCGGGGAGCTGTTTTTT. Translating it yields CASTALAGNTGELFF.

This rearrangement joins TRBV30 to TRBJ1-6; TRBD1 might be the D (5 bases). Germline V gene lookup returns CDR1 GTSNPN and CDR2 SVGIG (reference sequence). This CDR3 has 16 residues. Trimming cost V 4 bases and J 0 bases, with 13 bases left between them. Here the CDR3 DNA reads TGTGCCTGGATGAACTTCGGGGGCTCCTATAATTCACCCCTCCACTTT. Translation gives CAWMNFGGSYNSPLHF.

This rearrangement joins TRBV11-2 to TRBJ2-5; 10 positions match TRBD2. J gave up 5 bases and V 4 bases, and 7 bases lay outside the gene matches. Looked up from germline, CDR1 is SGHAT and CDR2 is FQNNGV. This CDR3 has 15 residues. The DNA of the CDR3 is TGTGCCAGCAGCTCCGGGAGCGGGGGGGCGGAGACCCAGTACTTC. It codes for CASSSGSGGAETQYF.

This chain uses TRBV3-1 (or the pseudogene TRBV3-2) with TRBJ1-6; a possible D gene is TRBD1 (6 bases). CDR3 length equals 17 residues. CDR1 and CDR2 (germline): LGHDT, YNNKEL (reference sequence). V lost 1 base, J lost 2 bases, and 12 bases lay in between. The CDR3, as DNA: TGTGCCAGCAGCCAAGGCTTGACAGGTGCCTATAATTCACCCCTCCACTTT. Translated: CASSQGLTGAYNSPLHF.

For this clone: The junction departs from germline at one end; a sequencing error may be responsible. The chain recombines TRBV6-2 or TRBV6-3 with TRBJ2-5; 7 positions agree with TRBD1. The germline CDR1 and CDR2 sequences are MNHEY and SVGEGT. The CDR3 contains 14 residues. The CDR3 spells CASSVTGNHETQYF. The CDR3 nucleotides are TGTGCCAGCAGTGTGACAGGGAACCACGAGACCCAGTACTTC.

In this sample, this clone turned up a few times. Other DNA sequences in this sample translate to the same CDR3. The chain uses TRBV9 and TRBJ1-5; no clear D gene. The germline gives CDR1 SGDLS, CDR2 YYNGEE. This CDR3 has 15 residues. Between the trimmed V and J ends, which lost 3 bases and 5 bases, there was a span of 15 bases. CDR3 nucleotide sequence: TGTGCCAGCAGCGATGGACCTACCGGGGATCAGCCCCAGCATTTT. Its protein product is CASSDGPTGDQPQHF.

V and J are TRBV4-2 and TRBJ1-1, with TRBD1 identical over 9 bases. The CDR3 contains 17 residues. V trimming: 4 bases; J trimming: 11 bases; junction bases outside the gene matches: 20. The germline CDR1 and CDR2 sequences are LGHNA and YNFKEQ. The CDR3: CASSLTGTGMAESKAFF. The CDR3 coding sequence is TGTGCCAGCAGCCTAACCGGGACAGGGATGGCTGAGTCTAAGGCTTTCTTT.

This rearrangement joins TRBV3-1 (or the pseudogene TRBV3-2) to TRBJ2-7, with TRBD1 identical over 7 bases. Germline V lookup: CDR1 LGHDT, CDR2 YNNKEL (reference sequence). The junction had 6 bases not matched to a gene; V was cut back by 4 bases and J by 3 bases. The CDR3 length is 14 residues. This CDR3 reads CASSRTGDIYEQYF. For the CDR3, the DNA is TGTGCCAGCAGCCGGACAGGTGATATCTACGAGCAGTACTTC.

The chain joins TRBV11-2 to TRBJ2-5; maybe TRBD1 (6 bases). The CDR3 covers 13 residues. Germline CDR1 is SGHAT and CDR2 is FQNNGV. The germline V and J ends were trimmed by 1 base and 5 bases, with 8 bases remaining between them. The CDR3 sequence: CASSLVQGETQYF. DNA of the CDR3: TGTGCCAGCAGCTTAGTCCAGGGGGAGACCCAGTACTTC.

The V and J genes are TRBV10-1 and TRBJ2-7; TRBD2 matches 12 bases. V dropped 6 bases and J dropped 7; count of bases not matched to a gene: 7. Per germline, CDR1 WNHNN and CDR2 SYGVQD (reference sequence). The CDR3 extends over 14 amino acids. CDR3 DNA sequence: TGCGCCAGCAGCGAAACTAGCGGGGGGAGAGAGCAGTACTTC. As protein: CASSETSGGREQYF.

This clone was seen a single time. The rearrangement links TRBV10-1 to TRBJ2-5; the D gene is possibly TRBD2 (7 bases). Germline-derived CDR1 and CDR2 are WNHNN and SYGVQD (reference sequence). Between the trimmed V and J ends, which lost 4 bases and 1 base, there was a span of 13 bases. The CDR3 totals 15 residues. Here the CDR3 reads CASSGEAGAQETQYF. CDR3 coding DNA: TGCGCCAGCAGTGGGGAGGCGGGGGCCCAAGAGACCCAGTACTTC.

The V and J genes are TRBV7-2 and TRBJ2-1, with unresolved D. This CDR3 has 13 residues. Trimming removed 1 base at V and 10 bases at J, with 11 bases between. CDR1 and CDR2 (germline): SGHTA, FQGNSA. The CDR3 coding sequence is TGTGCCAGCAGCTTAGAACCGGTGCGCGAGCAGTTCTTC. This codes for CASSLEPVREQFF.

This clone is a singleton in its sample. The rearrangement joins TRBV24-1 to TRBJ2-2; 7 bases are shared with TRBD1. Germline V CDR1 and CDR2: KGHDR, SFDVKD. V dropped 4 bases and J dropped 4; count of bases not matched to a gene: 5. The CDR3 consists of 15 residues. In DNA, the CDR3 is TGTGCCACCAGTGAAAGGGGGCGTATCACCGGGGAGCTGTTTTTT. Amino acid sequence: CATSERGRITGELFF.

The chain couples TRBV12-5 to TRBJ1-3, with D perhaps matching TRBD1 (6 bases). The CDR3 loop spans 15 amino acids. Deletions cut 5 bases from V and 4 bases from J, with 15 bases between. Germline assignment: CDR1 LGHNT and CDR2 FRNRAP. The CDR3 reads CASGPPSGTGNTIYF. CDR3 sequence (DNA): TGTGCTAGTGGTCCCCCCTCCGGGACAGGAAACACCATATATTTT.

Only a few counts were recorded for this clone. DNA of the CDR3: TGCGCCAGCAGCCCCCGTGTGGGGACTGAGGATGGCTACACCTTC. Its protein product is CASSPRVGTEDGYTF. The chain links TRBV4-3 to TRBJ1-2, with D possibly matching TRBD1 (5 bases). Germline assignment: CDR1 LGHNA and CDR2 YSLEER. There are 15 residues in the CDR3. The V gene lost 4 bases and the J gene lost 6 bases, with 18 bases spanning the gap.

CDR3 residues: CSARLLETQYF. CDR3 bases: TGCAGTGCTAGACTCCTGGAGACCCAGTACTTC. The chain recombines TRBV20-1 with TRBJ2-5, with D uncertain. This CDR3 contains 11 residues. Trimming removed 2 bases at V and 5 bases at J, with 6 bases between. CDR1 and CDR2 (germline): DFQATT, SNEGSKA (reference sequence).

The V call is TRBV6-2 or TRBV6-3, the J call TRBJ2-3, with 10 bases that match TRBD2. The CDR3 totals 17 residues. The germline V gene has CDR1 MNHEY and CDR2 SVGEGT. V lost 4 bases, J lost 2 bases, and 9 bases stayed unmatched. In nucleotides, the CDR3 is TGTGCCAGCAGTTTCTCCTGGACTAGCGGCGACACAGATACGCAGTATTTT. Its protein is CASSFSWTSGDTDTQYF.

The V call is TRBV12-3 or TRBV12-4, the J call TRBJ1-2; D may be TRBD1 (6 bases). With 1 base removed from V and 9 bases from J, the gap between germline ends came to 12 bases. The CDR3 consists of 13 residues. For the CDR3, the DNA is TGTGCCAGCAGTTTAGGGCAGGGGTCAAGCTACACCTTC. Translating it yields CASSLGQGSSYTF.

This clone was counted only a few times. The CDR3 sequence is CASTDPLAKNIQYF. As DNA, the CDR3 is TGTGCCTCAACAGATCCACTAGCCAAAAACATTCAGTACTTC. This chain uses TRBV19 with TRBJ2-4; D uncertain. Germline V gene sequence: CDR1 LNHDA, CDR2 SQIVND (reference sequence). CDR3 size: 14 residues. The germline V and J ends were trimmed by 11 bases and 0 bases, with 14 bases remaining between them.

CDR3 bases: TGTGCCAGCAGTGCGAGGGGGGGGCCCCTTTTCTACCAAGAGACCCAGTACTTC. Translating it yields CASSARGGPLFYQETQYF. The chain carries TRBV7-9 and TRBJ2-5; perhaps TRBD2 as D (7 bases). Germline V CDR1 and CDR2: SEHNR, FQNEAQ (reference sequence). The CDR3 contains 18 residues. Trimming shortened V by 6 bases and J by 0 bases, and 23 bases separated the two germline ends.

This clone was observed a single time. The CDR3 here is CASRQGGNNEQFF. In nucleotides, the CDR3 is TGTGCCAGCAGACAGGGGGGGAACAATGAGCAGTTCTTC. The J gene is TRBJ2-1, the V gene TRBV21-1; the D call TRBD1 from the table was never checked on the DNA. TRBV21-1 is a listed pseudogene. This CDR3 contains 13 residues.